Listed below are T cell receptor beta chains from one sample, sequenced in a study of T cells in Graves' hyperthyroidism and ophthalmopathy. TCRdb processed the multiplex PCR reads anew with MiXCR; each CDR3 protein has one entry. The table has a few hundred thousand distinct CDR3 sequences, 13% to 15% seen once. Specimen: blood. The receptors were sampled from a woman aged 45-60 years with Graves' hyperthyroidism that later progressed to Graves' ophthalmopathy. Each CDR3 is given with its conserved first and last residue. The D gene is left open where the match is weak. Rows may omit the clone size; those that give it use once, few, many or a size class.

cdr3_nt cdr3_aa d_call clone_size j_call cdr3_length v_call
TGTGCCAGCAGCGTAGAAGGACGGAGCACAGATACGCAGTATTTT CASSVEGRSTDTQYF - - TRBJ2-3 15 TRBV9
TGTGCCAGCAGCTCCGCGGCAGGGGGCTACTCCTACAATGAGCAGTTCTTC CASSSAAGGYSYNEQFF TRBD1 many TRBJ2-1 17 TRBV28
TGTGCCAGCAGCTCCCTGGGAGGGGCTGGCTACGAGCAGTACTTC CASSSLGGAGYEQYF TRBD2 - TRBJ2-7 15 TRBV7-2
TGTGCCAGCAGCTCTCAGGGCACAGATACGCAGTATTTT CASSSQGTDTQYF - many TRBJ2-3 13 TRBV7-3
TGCAGTGCTACAGACAGGGTTTTTTACAATGAGCAGTTCTTC CSATDRVFYNEQFF TRBD1 - TRBJ2-1 14 TRBV20-1
TGTGCCAGTAGCAACCCATGGCACAGGCTGTACGCCAAAAACATTCAGTACTTC CASSNPWHRLYAKNIQYF - - TRBJ2-4 18 TRBV19
TGTGCCAGTAGTATAGGACACAGGAACACTGAAGCTTTCTTT CASSIGHRNTEAFF - few TRBJ1-1 14 TRBV19
TGTGCCAGCAGCCGGGGAACCGACAGGGTCCCTTCCTGGGGGTATGGCTACACCTTC CASSRGTDRVPSWGYGYTF TRBD1 many TRBJ1-2 19 TRBV11-2
TGTGCCACTAATGGCGAACAGGGGCCAGGTTATTTGGCCCAGCATTTT CATNGEQGPGYLAQHF TRBD1 - TRBJ1-5 16 TRBV28
TGTGCCAGCAGCGATCAGGGGCCCCCCTACGAGCAGTACTTC CASSDQGPPYEQYF - many TRBJ2-7 14 TRBV9
TGTGCCAGCAGCCAAGCTCTGACAGGGAGTGAGGCTGAAGCTTTCTTT CASSQALTGSEAEAFF TRBD1 - TRBJ1-1 16 TRBV3-1
TGCGCCAGCAGCTTGGCCTACAGGGGGCCAGACACTGAAGCTTTCTTT CASSLAYRGPDTEAFF TRBD1 many TRBJ1-1 16 TRBV5-1
TGTGCCAGCAGTGCAGTGGAAGAGACCCAGTACTTC CASSAVEETQYF - many TRBJ2-5 12 TRBV2
TGTGCCAGCAGTGACGGTCGGGGACTAGCAGGAAATACGCAGTATTTT CASSDGRGLAGNTQYF TRBD2 - TRBJ2-3 16 TRBV6-4
TGTGCCAGCAGACCCACAGGTTCCGGGGAGCTGTTTTTT CASRPTGSGELFF - many TRBJ2-2 13 TRBV7-2
TGCAGTGCTAGAAAAGGGCAGGGAAGTACTGAAGCTTTCTTT CSARKGQGSTEAFF - few TRBJ1-1 14 TRBV20-1
TGTGCCAGTAGTATATCAGGGGTTCGGAACTATGGCTACACCTTC CASSISGVRNYGYTF - - TRBJ1-2 15 TRBV19
TGTGCCAGCAGTTTATCCCAGGGGTGGCAGCCCCAGCATTTT CASSLSQGWQPQHF - - TRBJ1-5 14 TRBV27
TGTGCCAGCAGTGCCACCCCGAGCTCCTACGAGCAGTACTTC CASSATPSSYEQYF - many TRBJ2-7 14 TRBV2
TGCGCCAGCAGCTTGACTGGGGGGATTAATTCACCCCTCCACTTT CASSLTGGINSPLHF - - TRBJ1-6 15 TRBV5-1
TGTGCCAGCAGCTTAGCCTACTATGTCCAAGGGAAAAGCTCCTACGAGCAGTACTTC CASSLAYYVQGKSSYEQYF - many TRBJ2-7 19 TRBV7-8
TGCGCCAGCAGCTTGAGTAGTACTAGCGGGAGTTTATACGAGCAGTACTTC CASSLSSTSGSLYEQYF TRBD2 few TRBJ2-7 17 TRBV5-1
TGTGCCAGCAGCTCAACCGGGACTGCGAACACCGGGGAGCTGTTTTTT CASSSTGTANTGELFF - - TRBJ2-2 16 TRBV5-4
TGTGCCAGCAGCCCTGGGACATCCGGCTATGGCTACACCTTC CASSPGTSGYGYTF - - TRBJ1-2 14 TRBV11-2
TGTGCCAGCAGCGTAGCTGGAAACCGGGACTTCACAGATACGCAGTATTTT CASSVAGNRDFTDTQYF - - TRBJ2-3 17 TRBV9
TGCGCCAGCAGCCAAGGTCCTCGACAGGGGACTGAAGCTTTCTTT CASSQGPRQGTEAFF TRBD1 few TRBJ1-1 15 TRBV4-1
TGTGCCGGGCAGGGTACGCCCGACCACGAGCAGTACTTC CAGQGTPDHEQYF - many TRBJ2-7 13 TRBV2
TGCAGTGCTTTGACAGGGGTAGTGGCAGATACGCAGTATTTT CSALTGVVADTQYF TRBD1 many TRBJ2-3 14 TRBV20-1
TGTGCCACCAGTGAGGGACTAGCGGGAGGTGGCAGGGTCCAAGAGACCCAGTACTTC CATSEGLAGGGRVQETQYF TRBD2 many TRBJ2-5 19 TRBV24-1
TGTGCCAGCAGGCCCCCCTCGGTCGGTACCGGGGAGCTGTTTTTT CASRPPSVGTGELFF - many TRBJ2-2 15 TRBV13
TGTGCCAGCAGTTATCTTTTTAATGAGCAGTTCTTC CASSYLFNEQFF - many TRBJ2-1 12 TRBV28
TGTGCCACCAGTGGCCTTACTAGCGGGAGTAAAGACAGGGTGAGCCAAGAGACCCAGTACTTC CATSGLTSGSKDRVSQETQYF TRBD2 many TRBJ2-5 21 TRBV24-1
TGTGCCAGCAGCTTTAACCGGGATACCTCTGGAAACACCATATATTTT CASSFNRDTSGNTIYF - - TRBJ1-3 16 TRBV7-9
TGTGCCTGGAGGTCCCAGGGATTCGGGGAGCTGTTTTTT CAWRSQGFGELFF - many TRBJ2-2 13 TRBV30
TGTGCCAGCAGCTCAGGGGGAAGGCAGCCCCAGCATTTT CASSSGGRQPQHF TRBD1 many TRBJ1-5 13 TRBV12-3/TRBV12-4
TGTGCCACAGCCCCTAGCGTGCTTTCCTACGAGCAGTACTTC CATAPSVLSYEQYF - many TRBJ2-7 14 TRBV7-2
TGTGCCAGCTCACCACCGGGACTGGCCAACAATGAGCAGTTCTTC CASSPPGLANNEQFF - many TRBJ2-1 15 TRBV18
TGTGCCAGCAGCTTGGGACTAGCAACGGGCGATACGCAGTATTTT CASSLGLATGDTQYF TRBD2 many TRBJ2-3 15 TRBV5-6
TGTGCCACCAGTGGAGACAGTGAGGGGGGTAGCAATCAGCCCCAGCATTTT CATSGDSEGGSNQPQHF - - TRBJ1-5 17 TRBV24-1
TGTGCCAGCAGCCCTGACTGGGACAATGAGCAGTTCTTC CASSPDWDNEQFF - many TRBJ2-1 13 TRBV2
TGTGCCAGCGGGTCCTCCAGGCAGGGTGAAGCTTTCTTT CASGSSRQGEAFF - many TRBJ1-1 13 TRBV6-1
TGTGCCAGCAGCAAAGGGACGCCCTCCAATGAGCAGTTCTTC CASSKGTPSNEQFF - many TRBJ2-1 14 TRBV7-8
TGCAGTCTCAGGACAGTTCATGGCTACACCTTC CSLRTVHGYTF - - TRBJ1-2 11 TRBV20-1
TGTGCCAGCAGGGACGACAGGGGGGCGTACGAGCAGTACTTC CASRDDRGAYEQYF TRBD1 many TRBJ2-7 14 TRBV2
TGTGCCAGTAGATCGGGGGGGTTTCCCTACGAGCAGTACTTC CASRSGGFPYEQYF TRBD2 - TRBJ2-7 14 TRBV19
TGTGCCAGCAGCCAAGGGGGACAGGGGGGAGGAGAGCAGTACTTC CASSQGGQGGGEQYF TRBD1 many TRBJ2-7 15 TRBV3-1